The present T cell receptor (beta chain) was sequenced within a study of blood T cell repertoires in COVID-19. Study context: Donors in the United States, Italy and Spain gave samples during acute or convalescent COVID-19. PBMCs, B-cell-depleted T cells, or T cells were the source of the cDNA or gDNA that made up the material.

Germline trimming cut 5 bases from V and 1 base from J; bases unmatched to any gene: 5. Germline CDR1 and CDR2: WNHNN and SYGVQD (reference sequence). The CDR3 is made up of 15 amino acids. Here immunoSEQ multiplex PCR was the method, and the copy in TCRdb shows in-frame clones only, minus some. The sample yields approximately 84,000 clones, roughly 85% seen once. The sequence derives from a human donor in a cohort sampled during active COVID-19. Sequencing input: peripheral blood. The chain combines TRBV10-1 with TRBJ2-3; 8 bases align to TRBD2. For the CDR3, the DNA is TGCGCCAGCAGTTTGGGACTAGTGGGCACAGATACGCAGTATTTT. It translates to CASSLGLVGTDTQYF.